Listed below are T cell receptor beta chains from one sample, sequenced in a study of technical replicates of blood from several donors. The method was immunoSEQ multiplex PCR; TCRdb's version includes in-frame clones alone and lacks a portion of them. This table holds approximately 58,000 clones, approximately 86% found once. Material: PBMCs. The receptors were sampled from a human donor in good health. Some clones in this sample may be carry-over from other donors' samples. CDR3s include the opening cysteine and the closing phenylalanine or tryptophan. The order of the fields is J gene, clone size, V gene, D gene, CDR3 length, CDR3 protein, CDR3 DNA. D genes are given only for firm matches. Size is omitted from some rows. Given values are once, few, many or a class for expanded clones.

J gene: TRBJ1-1; clone size: NA; V gene: TRBV29-1; D gene: NA; CDR3 length: 12; CDR3 protein: CSVYEGSTEAFF; CDR3 DNA: TGCAGCGTTTACGAGGGTTCCACTGAAGCTTTCTTT
J gene: TRBJ1-4; clone size: NA; V gene: TRBV7-9; D gene: TRBD1; CDR3 length: 14; CDR3 protein: CASSPGTGYEKLFF; CDR3 DNA: TGTGCCAGCAGCCCCGGGACAGGGTATGAAAAACTGTTTTTT
J gene: TRBJ2-3; clone size: NA; V gene: TRBV27; D gene: TRBD1; CDR3 length: 14; CDR3 protein: CASSPIWDRDTQYF; CDR3 DNA: TGTGCCAGCAGTCCGATCTGGGACAGAGATACGCAGTATTTT
J gene: TRBJ1-1; clone size: few; V gene: TRBV18; D gene: NA; CDR3 length: 13; CDR3 protein: CASSSSGNTEAFF; CDR3 DNA: TGTGCCAGCTCGTCCAGCGGGAACACTGAAGCTTTCTTT
J gene: TRBJ2-5; clone size: NA; V gene: TRBV11-1; D gene: TRBD2; CDR3 length: 15; CDR3 protein: CAGGVAGETEETQYF; CDR3 DNA: TGTGCCGGCGGGGTAGCGGGTGAAACAGAAGAGACCCAGTACTTC
J gene: TRBJ1-4; clone size: NA; V gene: TRBV19; D gene: TRBD1; CDR3 length: 15; CDR3 protein: CASSGLGTGDEKLFF; CDR3 DNA: TGTGCCAGTAGTGGACTAGGGACAGGGGATGAAAAACTGTTTTTT
J gene: TRBJ1-4; clone size: NA; V gene: TRBV2; D gene: TRBD1; CDR3 length: 15; CDR3 protein: CASRGPGQGFEKLFF; CDR3 DNA: TGTGCCAGCCGGGGTCCGGGACAGGGATTTGAAAAACTGTTTTTT
J gene: TRBJ1-5; clone size: NA; V gene: TRBV13; D gene: TRBD1; CDR3 length: 14; CDR3 protein: CASSSRQGGQPQHF; CDR3 DNA: TGTGCCAGCAGCTCACGACAGGGGGGTCAGCCCCAGCATTTT
J gene: TRBJ1-5; clone size: NA; V gene: TRBV9; D gene: NA; CDR3 length: 15; CDR3 protein: CASSVGGGGNQPQHF; CDR3 DNA: TGTGCCAGCAGCGTCGGAGGCGGTGGGAATCAGCCCCAGCATTTT
J gene: TRBJ1-3; clone size: NA; V gene: TRBV5-6; D gene: NA; CDR3 length: 14; CDR3 protein: CASSTRGAGNTIYF; CDR3 DNA: TGTGCCAGCTCCACACGGGGGGCTGGAAACACCATATATTTT
J gene: TRBJ2-5; clone size: NA; V gene: TRBV25-1; D gene: NA; CDR3 length: 14; CDR3 protein: CASSEYRGPETQYF; CDR3 DNA: TGTGCCAGCAGTGAATATCGAGGTCCAGAGACCCAGTACTTC
J gene: TRBJ1-2; clone size: NA; V gene: TRBV7-2; D gene: TRBD1; CDR3 length: 13; CDR3 protein: CASSQQGAYGYTF; CDR3 DNA: TGTGCCAGCAGTCAACAGGGGGCCTATGGCTACACCTTC
J gene: TRBJ2-7; clone size: NA; V gene: TRBV10-3; D gene: TRBD1; CDR3 length: 13; CDR3 protein: CASTGTGIYEQYF; CDR3 DNA: TGTGCCTCGACCGGGACAGGGATTTACGAGCAGTACTTC
J gene: TRBJ1-6; clone size: once; V gene: TRBV6-6; D gene: NA; CDR3 length: 16; CDR3 protein: CASRGQRSSYNSPLHF; CDR3 DNA: TGTGCCAGCAGAGGCCAGAGGAGCTCCTATAATTCACCCCTCCACTTT
J gene: TRBJ2-3; clone size: NA; V gene: TRBV6-5; D gene: TRBD2; CDR3 length: 15; CDR3 protein: CASSYAGVETDTQYF; CDR3 DNA: TGTGCCAGCAGTTACGCGGGGGTAGAAACAGATACGCAGTATTTT
J gene: TRBJ1-2; clone size: NA; V gene: TRBV7-9; D gene: TRBD1; CDR3 length: 15; CDR3 protein: CASGPSGTGFLGYTF; CDR3 DNA: TGTGCCAGCGGACCGTCCGGGACAGGGTTTTTGGGCTACACCTTC
J gene: TRBJ2-3; clone size: NA; V gene: TRBV10-1; D gene: NA; CDR3 length: 14; CDR3 protein: CAIRTKVSTDTQYF; CDR3 DNA: TGCGCCATCAGGACTAAAGTGTCCACAGATACGCAGTATTTT
J gene: TRBJ2-2; clone size: NA; V gene: TRBV6-5; D gene: NA; CDR3 length: 16; CDR3 protein: CASSYTRTVGTGELFF; CDR3 DNA: TGTGCCAGCAGTTACACTAGGACAGTCGGCACCGGGGAGCTGTTTTTT
J gene: TRBJ2-2; clone size: NA; V gene: TRBV4-3; D gene: TRBD2; CDR3 length: 16; CDR3 protein: CASSQVLAGEGGELFF; CDR3 DNA: TGCGCCAGCAGCCAAGTTCTAGCGGGAGAGGGCGGGGAGCTGTTTTTT
J gene: TRBJ1-1; clone size: NA; V gene: TRBV7-6; D gene: NA; CDR3 length: 16; CDR3 protein: CASSPRQITMNTEAFF; CDR3 DNA: TGTGCCAGCAGCCCCCGACAGATTACCATGAACACTGAAGCTTTCTTT
J gene: TRBJ2-7; clone size: NA; V gene: TRBV4-3; D gene: NA; CDR3 length: 15; CDR3 protein: CASSQDKGGGYEQYF; CDR3 DNA: TGCGCCAGCAGCCAAGATAAGGGAGGGGGGTACGAGCAGTACTTC
J gene: TRBJ1-5; clone size: NA; V gene: TRBV4-3; D gene: NA; CDR3 length: 15; CDR3 protein: CASSQEAGRDQPQHF; CDR3 DNA: TGCGCCAGCAGCCAAGAGGCAGGTCGTGATCAGCCCCAGCATTTT
J gene: TRBJ2-1; clone size: NA; V gene: TRBV29-1; D gene: NA; CDR3 length: 10; CDR3 protein: CSVVGGGGFF; CDR3 DNA: TGCAGCGTTGTCGGGGGTGGGGGGTTCTTC
J gene: TRBJ2-2; clone size: NA; V gene: TRBV7-9; D gene: NA; CDR3 length: 13; CDR3 protein: CASSVSKTGELFF; CDR3 DNA: TGTGCCAGCAGCGTTAGCAAAACCGGGGAGCTGTTTTTT
J gene: TRBJ2-1; clone size: NA; V gene: TRBV19; D gene: TRBD2; CDR3 length: 15; CDR3 protein: CASSSHGTSGAEQFF; CDR3 DNA: TGTGCCAGTAGTTCTCACGGGACTAGCGGGGCGGAGCAGTTCTTC
J gene: TRBJ1-2; clone size: NA; V gene: TRBV15; D gene: NA; CDR3 length: 16; CDR3 protein: CATSRKEGTFNYGYTF; CDR3 DNA: TGTGCCACCAGCAGAAAGGAGGGGACTTTTAACTATGGCTACACCTTC
J gene: TRBJ1-2; clone size: NA; V gene: TRBV14; D gene: NA; CDR3 length: 12; CDR3 protein: CASSQDSRGYTF; CDR3 DNA: TGTGCCAGCAGCCAAGATAGTCGCGGCTACACCTTC
J gene: TRBJ2-7; clone size: few; V gene: TRBV6-1; D gene: TRBD2; CDR3 length: 15; CDR3 protein: CASSDQTSGKEEQYF; CDR3 DNA: TGTGCCAGCAGTGACCAGACTAGCGGGAAGGAGGAGCAGTACTTC
J gene: TRBJ1-2; clone size: NA; V gene: TRBV6-6; D gene: TRBD1; CDR3 length: 11; CDR3 protein: CAITGEQGYTF; CDR3 DNA: TGTGCCATCACAGGGGAACAGGGCTACACCTTC
J gene: TRBJ1-6; clone size: NA; V gene: TRBV6-1; D gene: NA; CDR3 length: 15; CDR3 protein: CASRVVGTGVVSLHF; CDR3 DNA: TGTGCCAGCAGGGTGGTCGGGACGGGGGTTGTTTCCCTCCACTTT
J gene: TRBJ1-2; clone size: NA; V gene: TRBV30; D gene: TRBD1; CDR3 length: 12; CDR3 protein: CALTGGLLGYTF; CDR3 DNA: TGTGCCTTAACAGGGGGATTGCTTGGCTACACCTTC
J gene: TRBJ2-2; clone size: NA; V gene: TRBV27; D gene: NA; CDR3 length: 16; CDR3 protein: CASSLIPRGNTGELFF; CDR3 DNA: TGTGCCAGCAGTTTAATCCCCCGGGGGAACACCGGGGAGCTGTTTTTT
J gene: TRBJ2-7; clone size: few; V gene: TRBV7-6; D gene: TRBD1; CDR3 length: 15; CDR3 protein: CASSLGQGISYEQYF; CDR3 DNA: TGTGCCAGCAGCTTAGGACAGGGTATTTCCTACGAGCAGTACTTC
J gene: TRBJ1-5; clone size: NA; V gene: TRBV19; D gene: NA; CDR3 length: 16; CDR3 protein: CASSKFGGGLDQPQHF; CDR3 DNA: TGTGCCAGTAGTAAATTCGGGGGGGGGCTCGATCAGCCCCAGCATTTT
J gene: TRBJ2-7; clone size: NA; V gene: TRBV5-4; D gene: NA; CDR3 length: 14; CDR3 protein: CASSETGLTYEQYF; CDR3 DNA: TGTGCCAGCAGCGAAACAGGGCTTACCTACGAGCAGTACTTC
J gene: TRBJ2-1; clone size: once; V gene: TRBV5-1; D gene: TRBD2; CDR3 length: 15; CDR3 protein: CASSLGLAAYNEQFF; CDR3 DNA: TGCGCCAGCAGCTTGGGACTAGCAGCCTACAATGAGCAGTTCTTC
J gene: TRBJ2-7; clone size: NA; V gene: TRBV6-5; D gene: TRBD1; CDR3 length: 16; CDR3 protein: CASSYYRGLPPYEQYF; CDR3 DNA: TGTGCCAGCAGTTACTATAGGGGGCTCCCCCCCTACGAGCAGTACTTC
J gene: TRBJ1-1; clone size: NA; V gene: TRBV7-9; D gene: NA; CDR3 length: 12; CDR3 protein: CASSRAGTEAFF; CDR3 DNA: TGTGCCAGCAGCCGAGCCGGCACTGAAGCTTTCTTT
J gene: TRBJ2-7; clone size: NA; V gene: TRBV7-9; D gene: TRBD2; CDR3 length: 17; CDR3 protein: CASSSRETSGPLYEQYF; CDR3 DNA: TGTGCCAGCAGCTCTAGGGAAACTAGCGGCCCTCTCTACGAGCAGTACTTC
J gene: TRBJ2-3; clone size: NA; V gene: TRBV4-1; D gene: NA; CDR3 length: 16; CDR3 protein: CASSQLWRGLTDTQYF; CDR3 DNA: TGCGCCAGCAGCCAACTTTGGCGGGGCCTCACAGATACGCAGTATTTT
J gene: TRBJ1-5; clone size: NA; V gene: TRBV4-1; D gene: NA; CDR3 length: 16; CDR3 protein: CASSQGSGGVNQPQHF; CDR3 DNA: TGCGCCAGCAGCCAAGGAAGTGGGGGCGTCAATCAGCCCCAGCATTTT
J gene: TRBJ2-3; clone size: NA; V gene: TRBV27; D gene: NA; CDR3 length: 14; CDR3 protein: CASSSSFSTDTQYF; CDR3 DNA: TGTGCCAGCAGTTCTAGCTTTAGCACAGATACGCAGTATTTT
J gene: TRBJ1-4; clone size: NA; V gene: TRBV5-1; D gene: NA; CDR3 length: 15; CDR3 protein: CASSLARRGNEKLFF; CDR3 DNA: TGCGCCAGCAGCTTGGCCCGGAGGGGAAATGAAAAACTGTTTTTT
J gene: TRBJ1-1; clone size: NA; V gene: TRBV30; D gene: NA; CDR3 length: 13; CDR3 protein: CAWSPGSGTEAFF; CDR3 DNA: TGTGCCTGGAGTCCTGGGTCAGGGACTGAAGCTTTCTTT
J gene: TRBJ2-3; clone size: NA; V gene: TRBV29-1; D gene: NA; CDR3 length: 14; CDR3 protein: CSVEEIGAGPAQYF; CDR3 DNA: TGCAGCGTTGAAGAAATCGGGGCGGGGCCGGCGCAGTATTTT
J gene: TRBJ1-2; clone size: NA; V gene: TRBV15; D gene: TRBD1; CDR3 length: 14; CDR3 protein: CATSRLGGSYGYTF; CDR3 DNA: TGTGCCACCAGCAGATTAGGGGGCAGCTATGGCTACACCTTC
J gene: TRBJ1-4; clone size: NA; V gene: TRBV7-9; D gene: NA; CDR3 length: 14; CDR3 protein: CASSFRTDNEKLFF; CDR3 DNA: TGTGCCAGCAGCTTTAGGACAGATAATGAAAAACTGTTTTTT
J gene: TRBJ2-7; clone size: NA; V gene: TRBV18; D gene: NA; CDR3 length: 13; CDR3 protein: CASSMQGGIEQYF; CDR3 DNA: TGTGCCAGCTCTATGCAGGGCGGGATCGAGCAGTACTTC
J gene: TRBJ2-3; clone size: NA; V gene: TRBV29-1; D gene: NA; CDR3 length: 11; CDR3 protein: CSGPFGNTQYF; CDR3 DNA: TGCAGCGGACCATTCGGGAATACGCAGTATTTT
J gene: TRBJ1-2; clone size: NA; V gene: TRBV7-9; D gene: NA; CDR3 length: 12; CDR3 protein: CASSYDSYGYTF; CDR3 DNA: TGTGCCAGCAGCTACGACTCCTATGGCTACACCTTC
J gene: TRBJ1-1; clone size: NA; V gene: TRBV30; D gene: NA; CDR3 length: 15; CDR3 protein: CAWGRTGTWYTEAFF; CDR3 DNA: TGTGCCTGGGGGCGAACCGGGACATGGTACACTGAAGCTTTCTTT
J gene: TRBJ2-2; clone size: few; V gene: TRBV18; D gene: NA; CDR3 length: 16; CDR3 protein: CASSLAIGADTGELFF; CDR3 DNA: TGTGCCAGCTCACTGGCAATAGGGGCGGACACCGGGGAGCTGTTTTTT
J gene: TRBJ1-2; clone size: NA; V gene: TRBV29-1; D gene: NA; CDR3 length: 12; CDR3 protein: CSVLDRPKGYTF; CDR3 DNA: TGCAGCGTTCTCGACAGACCGAAGGGCTACACCTTC
J gene: TRBJ1-1; clone size: NA; V gene: TRBV4-3; D gene: NA; CDR3 length: 16; CDR3 protein: CASSNYRVGMNTEAFF; CDR3 DNA: TGCGCCAGCAGCAACTACAGGGTCGGGATGAACACTGAAGCTTTCTTT
J gene: TRBJ1-4; clone size: NA; V gene: TRBV4-3; D gene: NA; CDR3 length: 16; CDR3 protein: CASSQDLIGAYEKLFF; CDR3 DNA: TGCGCCAGCAGCCAAGACTTAATAGGGGCGTACGAAAAACTGTTTTTT